A single sample gave rise to the 3 T cell receptor beta chains below, sequenced in a study of T cell clonality in common variable immunodeficiency. This table comes from immunoSEQ multiplex PCR, and its TCRdb copy is limited to in-frame clones, with some not included. The specimen has 30,000 to 45,000 clones, none found just once. The sequenced sample consisted of peripheral blood mononuclear cells. The receptors were gathered from a person aged 18 to 70 in good health.

This clone was recorded at least ten times. The read comes to an end 3 residues before the CDR3 does, leaving the germline J gene to fill in the end. This chain joins TRBV19 and TRBJ2-3, with TRBD2 identical over 7 bases. Trimming cost V 6 bases and J 0 bases; bases outside gene matches: 15. Germline loops: CDR1 LNHDA, CDR2 SQIVND (reference sequence). The CDR3 consists of 18 residues. The CDR3 DNA, read in part, is TGTGCCAGTAGCCTTGGACCGCCGGGACTACCTAGCACAGATACG. Amino acid sequence: CASSLGPPGLPSTDT. The CDR3 as a whole reads CASSLGPPGLPSTDTQYF. The full variable domain, with the rest looked up from reference TRBV19 and TRBJ2-3, is DGGITQSPKYLFRKEGQNVTLSCEQNLNHDAMYWYRQDPGQGLRLIYYSQIVNDFQKGDIAEGYSVSREKKESFPLTVTSAQKNPTAFYLCASSLGPPGLPSTDTQYFGPGTRLTVL.

This clone came up many times. The missing CDR3 end, 3 residues past where the read stops, is filled in from the germline J gene. The chain uses TRBV20-1 and TRBJ2-3, with 7 nucleotides matching TRBD2. Germline lookup yields CDR1 DFQATT and CDR2 SNEGSKA (reference sequence). The CDR3 loop spans 13 amino acids. The V segment lost 3 bases and the J segment 1 base; nucleotides outside the gene matches: 1. CDR3 amino acids: CSASTSGTDTQYF. CDR3 DNA (partial): TGCAGTGCTAGTACTAGCGGCACAGATACG.

In its sample, this clone was seen many times. Sequencing ends 3 residues short of the CDR3 end; the germline J gene provides the rest. V usage is TRBV7-8 and J usage is TRBJ2-5; D may be TRBD2 (6 bases). V shed 6 bases and J shed 4 bases, with 24 bases lying between them. Per germline, CDR1 SGHVS and CDR2 FQNEAQ. The CDR3 runs 17 residues. The CDR3 loop is CASRPLGSGSISETQYF. The sequenced part of the CDR3 DNA is TGTGCCAGCAGGCCGCTAGGGAGCGGGTCAATCTCAGAGACC.